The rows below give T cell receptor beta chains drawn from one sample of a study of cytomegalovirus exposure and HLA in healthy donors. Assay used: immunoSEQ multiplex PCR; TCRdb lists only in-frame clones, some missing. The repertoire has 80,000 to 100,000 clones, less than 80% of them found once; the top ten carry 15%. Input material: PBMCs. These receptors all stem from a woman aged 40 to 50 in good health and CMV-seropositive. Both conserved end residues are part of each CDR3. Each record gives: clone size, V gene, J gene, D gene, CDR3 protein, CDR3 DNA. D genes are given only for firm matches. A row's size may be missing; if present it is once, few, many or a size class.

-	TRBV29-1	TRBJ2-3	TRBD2	CSVSPSGRLDTQYF	TGCAGCGTTAGTCCTAGCGGGAGATTAGATACGCAGTATTTT
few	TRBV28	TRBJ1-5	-	CASSPPGNQPQHF	TGTGCCAGCAGTCCTCCAGGGAACCAGCCCCAGCATTTT
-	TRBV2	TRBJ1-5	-	CASSEPRREANQPQHF	TGTGCCAGCAGTGAACCCAGGAGGGAGGCCAATCAGCCCCAGCATTTT
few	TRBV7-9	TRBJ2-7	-	CSSSLQRYEQYF	TGTTCCAGCAGCTTACAACGGTACGAGCAGTACTTC
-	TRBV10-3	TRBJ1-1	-	CAIRQGVSVPEAFF	TGTGCCATCAGACAAGGGGTGTCAGTCCCTGAAGCTTTCTTT
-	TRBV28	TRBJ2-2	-	CASSFRGHLNTGELFF	TGTGCCAGCAGTTTTAGGGGACACTTGAACACCGGGGAGCTGTTTTTT
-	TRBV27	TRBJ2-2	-	CASRVGRLTGELFF	TGTGCCAGCAGGGTGGGGCGTCTCACCGGGGAGCTGTTTTTT
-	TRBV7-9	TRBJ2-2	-	CASRRTISPNTGELFF	TGTGCCAGCAGACGGACTATTTCTCCGAACACCGGGGAGCTGTTTTTT
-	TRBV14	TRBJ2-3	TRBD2	CASSQKLAGGGTDTQYF	TGTGCCAGCAGCCAAAAACTAGCGGGAGGAGGCACAGATACGCAGTATTTT
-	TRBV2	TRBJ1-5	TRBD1	CASSQGQGASQPQHF	TGTGCCAGCAGCCAAGGCCAGGGGGCGTCTCAGCCCCAGCATTTT
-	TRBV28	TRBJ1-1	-	CASSFVGGPGTEAFF	TGTGCCAGCAGTTTTGTGGGGGGGCCGGGTACTGAAGCTTTCTTT
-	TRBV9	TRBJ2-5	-	CASSAGVMSETQYF	TGTGCCAGCAGCGCCGGGGTGATGTCAGAGACCCAGTACTTC
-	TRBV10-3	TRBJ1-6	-	CAISEVRGDSPLHF	TGTGCCATCAGTGAGGTCAGGGGTGATTCACCCCTCCACTTT
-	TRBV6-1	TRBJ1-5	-	CASSEALTIAVGNQPQHF	TGTGCCAGCAGTGAAGCTCTTACAATAGCCGTTGGCAATCAGCCCCAGCATTTT
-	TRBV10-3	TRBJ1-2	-	CAIRDYRDSYTF	TGTGCCATCAGAGATTACAGGGATAGCTACACCTTC
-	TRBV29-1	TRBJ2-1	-	CSVEGLARTQSYNEQFF	TGCAGCGTTGAAGGGCTAGCGAGGACTCAATCCTACAATGAGCAGTTCTTC
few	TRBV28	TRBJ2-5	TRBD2	CASSLPGLAGEETQYF	TGTGCCAGCAGTCTACCCGGACTAGCGGGTGAAGAGACCCAGTACTTC
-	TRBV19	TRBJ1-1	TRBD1	CASSIGQGLPEAFF	TGTGCCAGTAGTATAGGACAGGGTTTGCCTGAAGCTTTCTTT
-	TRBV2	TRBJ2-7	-	CASSLTRYSYEQYF	TGTGCCAGCAGTCTCACTAGATACTCCTACGAGCAGTACTTC
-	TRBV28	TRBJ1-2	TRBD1	CASGVGQTHGYTF	TGTGCCAGCGGCGTGGGACAGACACATGGCTACACCTTC
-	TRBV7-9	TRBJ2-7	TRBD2	CATTTGAGGADPYEQYF	TGTGCCACAACTACGGGGGCCGGGGGGGCAGACCCCTACGAGCAGTACTTC